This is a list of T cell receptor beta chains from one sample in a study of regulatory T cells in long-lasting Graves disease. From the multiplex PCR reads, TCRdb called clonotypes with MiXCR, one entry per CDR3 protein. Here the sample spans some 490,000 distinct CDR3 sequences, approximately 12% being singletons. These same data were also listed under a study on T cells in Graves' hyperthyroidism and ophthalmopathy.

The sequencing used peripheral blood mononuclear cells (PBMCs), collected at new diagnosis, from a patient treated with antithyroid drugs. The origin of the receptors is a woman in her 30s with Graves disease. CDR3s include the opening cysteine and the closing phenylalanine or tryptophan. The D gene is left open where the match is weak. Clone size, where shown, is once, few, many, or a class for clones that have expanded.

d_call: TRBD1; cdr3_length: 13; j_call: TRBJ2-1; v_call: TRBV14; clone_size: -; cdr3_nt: TGTGCCAGCAGCCAAGAGCAGGGGGCAAGGGAGTTCTTC; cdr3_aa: CASSQEQGAREFF
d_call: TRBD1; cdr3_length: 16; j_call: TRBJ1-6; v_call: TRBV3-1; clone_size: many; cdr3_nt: TGTGCCAGCAGCCTATACAGGGCAGGGGGAGATTCACCCCTCCACTTT; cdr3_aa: CASSLYRAGGDSPLHF
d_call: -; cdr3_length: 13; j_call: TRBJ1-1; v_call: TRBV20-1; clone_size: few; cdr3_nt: TGCAGTGCTAGAGGAGAGACGGGCACTGAAGCTTTCTTT; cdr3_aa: CSARGETGTEAFF
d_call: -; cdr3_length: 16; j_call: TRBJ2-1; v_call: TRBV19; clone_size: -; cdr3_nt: TGTGCCAGTAGTATAGATCTTCGCCTTCTTTACAATGGGCAGTTCTTC; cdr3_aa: CASSIDLRLLYNGQFF
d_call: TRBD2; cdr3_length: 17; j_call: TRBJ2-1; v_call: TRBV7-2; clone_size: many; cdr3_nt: TGTGCCAGCAGTTGGGGACTAGCGGGAGGTCCGGACGATGAGCAGTTCTTC; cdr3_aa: CASSWGLAGGPDDEQFF
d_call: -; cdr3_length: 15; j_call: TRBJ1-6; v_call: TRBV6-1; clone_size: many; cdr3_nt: TGTGCCAGCAGTGCCAGAGGACTGGGAAATTCACCCCTCCACTTT; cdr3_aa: CASSARGLGNSPLHF
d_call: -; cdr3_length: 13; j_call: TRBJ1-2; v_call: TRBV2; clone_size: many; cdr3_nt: TGTGCCAGCATCCGAGATGTGAACTATGGCTACACCTTC; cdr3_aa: CASIRDVNYGYTF
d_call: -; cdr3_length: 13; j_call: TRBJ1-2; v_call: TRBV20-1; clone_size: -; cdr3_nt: TGCAGTGCTAGGGATGGGGGTGGTCGGGGCTACACCTTC; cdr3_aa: CSARDGGGRGYTF
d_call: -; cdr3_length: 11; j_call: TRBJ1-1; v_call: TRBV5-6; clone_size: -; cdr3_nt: TGTGCCAGCAGCACCTCTAGGGAAGCTTTCTTT; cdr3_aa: CASSTSREAFF
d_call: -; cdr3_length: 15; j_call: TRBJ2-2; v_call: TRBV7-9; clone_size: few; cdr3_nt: TGTGCCAGCAGCCAGGGACCGCCGAACACCGGGGAGCTGTTTTTT; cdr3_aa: CASSQGPPNTGELFF
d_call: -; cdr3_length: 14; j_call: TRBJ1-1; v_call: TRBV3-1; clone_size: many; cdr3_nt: TGTGCCAGCAGGAGGGCAGGGGTTTTTTATGAAGCTTTCTTT; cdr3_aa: CASRRAGVFYEAFF
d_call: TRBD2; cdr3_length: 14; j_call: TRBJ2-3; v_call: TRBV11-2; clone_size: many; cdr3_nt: TGTGCCAGCAGCCCCGTAGCGGGAACAGATACGCAGTATTTT; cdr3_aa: CASSPVAGTDTQYF
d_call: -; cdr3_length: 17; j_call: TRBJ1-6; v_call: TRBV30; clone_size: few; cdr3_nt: TGTGCCTGGAGTGTACTGGCAGACACACCTTATAATTCACCCCTCCACTTT; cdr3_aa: CAWSVLADTPYNSPLHF
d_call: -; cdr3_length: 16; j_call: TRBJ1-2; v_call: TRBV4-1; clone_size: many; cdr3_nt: TGCGCCAGCAGCCAAGAAACGAGAAGCAGGAACTATGGCTACACCTTC; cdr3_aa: CASSQETRSRNYGYTF
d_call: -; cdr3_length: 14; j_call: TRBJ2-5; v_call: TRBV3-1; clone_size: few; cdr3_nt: TGTGCCAGCAGCCAAGATTGGCCTGAAGAGACCCAGTACTTC; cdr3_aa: CASSQDWPEETQYF
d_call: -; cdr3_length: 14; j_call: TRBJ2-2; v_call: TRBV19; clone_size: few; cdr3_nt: TGTGCCAGTAGTATAGATATGGATACCGGGGAGCTGTTTTTT; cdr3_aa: CASSIDMDTGELFF
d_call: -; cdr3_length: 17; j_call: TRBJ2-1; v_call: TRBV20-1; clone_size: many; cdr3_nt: TGCAGTGCTAGGAGGTCGGTCGCCCTCCCCCCGGCCAATGAGCAGTTCTTC; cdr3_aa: CSARRSVALPPANEQFF
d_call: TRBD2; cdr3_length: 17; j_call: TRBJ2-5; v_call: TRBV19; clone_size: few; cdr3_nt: TGTGCCAGTAGCCTCGGACTAGCGGGAGGTTGGCAAGAGACCCAGTACTTC; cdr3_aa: CASSLGLAGGWQETQYF
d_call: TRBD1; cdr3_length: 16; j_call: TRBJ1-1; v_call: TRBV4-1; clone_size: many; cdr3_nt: TGCGCCAGCAGCATACGACAGGGGGACTTTGTCACTGAAGCTTTCTTT; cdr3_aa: CASSIRQGDFVTEAFF
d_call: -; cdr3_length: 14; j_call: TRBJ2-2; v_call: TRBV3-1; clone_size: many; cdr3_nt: TGTGCCACCAGTAGGGGCGCGAACACCGGGGAGCTGTTTTTT; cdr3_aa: CATSRGANTGELFF
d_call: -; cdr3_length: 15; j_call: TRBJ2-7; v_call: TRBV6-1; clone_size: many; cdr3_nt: TGTGCCAGCATCCAGCCTAGGACATCCCTCTACGAGCAGTACTTC; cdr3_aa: CASIQPRTSLYEQYF
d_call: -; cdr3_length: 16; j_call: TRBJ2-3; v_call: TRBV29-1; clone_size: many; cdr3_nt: TGCAGCGTTGAAGTCGGCCCCGGGGACGGCGGAGATACGCAGTATTTT; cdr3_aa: CSVEVGPGDGGDTQYF
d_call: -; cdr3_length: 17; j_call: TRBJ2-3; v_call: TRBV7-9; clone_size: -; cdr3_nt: TGTGCCAGCAGCCCAATCGGCGGGAACACAGGGGAGGATACGCAGTATTTT; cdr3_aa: CASSPIGGNTGEDTQYF
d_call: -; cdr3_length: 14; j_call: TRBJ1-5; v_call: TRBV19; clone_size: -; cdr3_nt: TGTGCCAGTAGCACTCAGTCTTTCAATCAGCCCCAGCATTTT; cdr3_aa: CASSTQSFNQPQHF
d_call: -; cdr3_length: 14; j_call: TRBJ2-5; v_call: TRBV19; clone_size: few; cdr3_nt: TGTGCCAGTAGTTTCGGACTATCCCAAGAGACCCAGTACTTC; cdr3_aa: CASSFGLSQETQYF
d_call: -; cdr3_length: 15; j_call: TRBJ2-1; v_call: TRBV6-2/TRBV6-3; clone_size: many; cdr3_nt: TGTGCCAGCAGTCCCGACGGTGCCGAGTACAATGAGCAGTTCTTC; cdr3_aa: CASSPDGAEYNEQFF
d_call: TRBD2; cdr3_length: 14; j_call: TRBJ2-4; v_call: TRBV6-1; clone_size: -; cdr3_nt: TGTGCCAGTCTAAAACTAGCGGGCGCGAACATTCAGTACTTC; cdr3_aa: CASLKLAGANIQYF
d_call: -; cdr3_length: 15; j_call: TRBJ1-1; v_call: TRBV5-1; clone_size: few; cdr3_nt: TGCGCCAGCAGCGGCACCGGGGCCACGAACACTGAAGCTTTCTTT; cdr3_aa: CASSGTGATNTEAFF
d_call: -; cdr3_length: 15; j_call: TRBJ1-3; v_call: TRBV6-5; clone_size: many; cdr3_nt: TGTGCCAGCAGTTACTCGATGGCGCAAAGAAACACCATATATTTT; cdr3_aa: CASSYSMAQRNTIYF
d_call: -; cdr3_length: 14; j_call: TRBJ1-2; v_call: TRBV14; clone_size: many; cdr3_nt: TGTGCCAGCAGCCAAGTGGATCGCGAGTCTCCCTATGCCTTC; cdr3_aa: CASSQVDRESPYAF
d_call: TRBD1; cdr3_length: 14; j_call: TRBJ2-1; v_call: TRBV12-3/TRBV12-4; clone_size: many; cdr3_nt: TGTGCCAGCACCTCCCTACAGGGGGGCTTTGAGCAGTTCTTC; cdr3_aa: CASTSLQGGFEQFF
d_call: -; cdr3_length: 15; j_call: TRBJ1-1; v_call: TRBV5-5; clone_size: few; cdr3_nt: TGTGCCAGCAGCCAAATAATTACAGAGAACACTGAAGCTTTCTTT; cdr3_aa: CASSQIITENTEAFF
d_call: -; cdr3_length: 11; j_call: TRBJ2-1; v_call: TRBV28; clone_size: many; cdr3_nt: TGTGCCAGCAGTTTAGGTTATGAGCAGTTCTTC; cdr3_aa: CASSLGYEQFF
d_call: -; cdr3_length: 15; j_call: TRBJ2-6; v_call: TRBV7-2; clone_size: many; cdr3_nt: TGTGCCAGCAGCGAGGACAGAGTCGGGGCCAACGTCCTGACTTTC; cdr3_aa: CASSEDRVGANVLTF
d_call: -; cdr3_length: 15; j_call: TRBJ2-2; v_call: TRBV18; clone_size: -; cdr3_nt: TGTGCCAGCTCACCCCGCGTTGGGAACACCGGGGAGCTGTTTTTT; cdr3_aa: CASSPRVGNTGELFF
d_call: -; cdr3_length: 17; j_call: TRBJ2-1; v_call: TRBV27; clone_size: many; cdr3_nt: TGTGCCAGCAGCCTCAGCGGGTTACGGGAGTTCGGCAATGAGCAGTTCTTC; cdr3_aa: CASSLSGLREFGNEQFF
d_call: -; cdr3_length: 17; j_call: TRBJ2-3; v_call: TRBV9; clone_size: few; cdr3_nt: TGTGCCAGCAGCGTAGTTGATGGGACTCCGTTTGCAGATACGCAGTATTTT; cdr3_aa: CASSVVDGTPFADTQYF
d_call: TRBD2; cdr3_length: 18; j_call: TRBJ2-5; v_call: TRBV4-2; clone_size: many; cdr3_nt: TGTGCCAGCAGCCAAGATGCCCTTAGCGGGAGGGCCGGTGAGACCCAGTACTTC; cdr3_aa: CASSQDALSGRAGETQYF
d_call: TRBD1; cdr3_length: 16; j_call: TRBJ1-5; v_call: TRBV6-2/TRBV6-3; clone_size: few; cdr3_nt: TGTGCCAGCAGTTACTATCAGGGGGCCGGGGGTCAGCCCCAGCATTTT; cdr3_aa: CASSYYQGAGGQPQHF
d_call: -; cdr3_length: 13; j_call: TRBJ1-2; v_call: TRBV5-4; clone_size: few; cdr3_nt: TGTGCCAGCAGCCTTCTGGGCGGGATAGGCTACACCTTC; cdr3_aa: CASSLLGGIGYTF
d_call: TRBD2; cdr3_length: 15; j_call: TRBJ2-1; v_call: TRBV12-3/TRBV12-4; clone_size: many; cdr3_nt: TGTGCCAGCAGTCGGGGACTAGCGGAGTTAGGTGAGCAGTTCTTC; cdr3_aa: CASSRGLAELGEQFF
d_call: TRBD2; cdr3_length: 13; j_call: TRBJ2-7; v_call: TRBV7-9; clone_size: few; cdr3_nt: TGTGCCAGCGGTCCAGCGGGAGCTTACGAGCAGTACTTC; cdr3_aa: CASGPAGAYEQYF
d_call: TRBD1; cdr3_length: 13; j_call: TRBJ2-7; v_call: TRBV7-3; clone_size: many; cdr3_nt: TGTGCCAGCAGCTGGGGACAGGGCTACGAGCAGTACTTC; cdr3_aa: CASSWGQGYEQYF